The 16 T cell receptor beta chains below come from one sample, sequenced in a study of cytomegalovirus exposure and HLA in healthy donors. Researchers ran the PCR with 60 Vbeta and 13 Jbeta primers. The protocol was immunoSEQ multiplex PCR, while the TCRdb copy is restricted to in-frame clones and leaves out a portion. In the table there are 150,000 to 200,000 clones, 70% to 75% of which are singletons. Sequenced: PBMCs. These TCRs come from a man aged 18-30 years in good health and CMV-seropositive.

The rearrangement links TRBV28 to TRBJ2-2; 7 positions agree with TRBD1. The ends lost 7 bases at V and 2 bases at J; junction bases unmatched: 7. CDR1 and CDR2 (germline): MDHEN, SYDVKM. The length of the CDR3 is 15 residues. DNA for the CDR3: TGTGCCAGCACCCCGACAGGGTCTAACACCGGGGAGCTGTTTTTT. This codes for CASTPTGSNTGELFF. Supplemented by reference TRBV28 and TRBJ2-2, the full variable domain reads DVKVTQSSRYLVKRTGEKVFLECVQDMDHENMFWYRQDPGLGLRLIYFSYDVKMKEKGDIPEGYSVSREKKERFSLILESASTNQTSMYLCASTPTGSNTGELFFGEGSRLTVL.

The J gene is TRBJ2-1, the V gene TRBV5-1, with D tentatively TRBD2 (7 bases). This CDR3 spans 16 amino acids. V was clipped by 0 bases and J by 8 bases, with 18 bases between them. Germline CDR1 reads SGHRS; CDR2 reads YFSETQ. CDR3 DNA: TGCGCCAGCAGCTTGGATGGGGGGGGCGATATCGATGAGCAGTTCTTC. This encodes CASSLDGGGDIDEQFF. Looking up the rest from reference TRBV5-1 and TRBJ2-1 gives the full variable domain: KAGVTQTPRYLIKTRGQQVTLSCSPISGHRSVSWYQQTPGQGLQFLFEYFSETQRNKGNFPGRFSGRQFSNSRSEMNVSTLELGDSALYLCASSLDGGGDIDEQFFGPGTRLTVL.

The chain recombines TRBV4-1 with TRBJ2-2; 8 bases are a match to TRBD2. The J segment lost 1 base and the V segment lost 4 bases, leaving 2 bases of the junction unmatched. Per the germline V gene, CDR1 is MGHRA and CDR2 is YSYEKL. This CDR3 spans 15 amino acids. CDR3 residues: CASSLSGENTGELFF. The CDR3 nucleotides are TGCGCCAGCAGCCTTAGCGGGGAGAACACCGGGGAGCTGTTTTTT.

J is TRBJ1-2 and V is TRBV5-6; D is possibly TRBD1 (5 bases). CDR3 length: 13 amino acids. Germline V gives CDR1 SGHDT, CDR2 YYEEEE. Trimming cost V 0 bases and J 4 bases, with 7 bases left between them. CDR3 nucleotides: TGTGCCAGCAGCTTGGGACAGATCTATGGCTACACCTTC. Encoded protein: CASSLGQIYGYTF.

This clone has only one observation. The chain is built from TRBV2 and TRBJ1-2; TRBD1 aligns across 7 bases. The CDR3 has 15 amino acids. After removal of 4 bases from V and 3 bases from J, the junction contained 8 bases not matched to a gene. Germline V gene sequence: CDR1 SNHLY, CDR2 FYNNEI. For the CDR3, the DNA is TGTGCCAGCAGTGGGGCAGGGGGTGATTACTATGGCTACACCTTC. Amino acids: CASSGAGGDYYGYTF. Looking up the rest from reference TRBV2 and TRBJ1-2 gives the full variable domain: EPEVTQTPSHQVTQMGQEVILRCVPISNHLYFYWYRQILGQKVEFLVSFYNNEISEKSEIFDDQFSVERPDGSNFTLKIRSTKLEDSAMYFCASSGAGGDYYGYTFGSGTRLTVV.

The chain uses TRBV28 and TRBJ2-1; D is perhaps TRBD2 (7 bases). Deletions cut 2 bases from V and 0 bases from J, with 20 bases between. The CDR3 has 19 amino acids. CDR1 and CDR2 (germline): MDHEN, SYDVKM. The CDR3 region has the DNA TGTGCCAGCAGTTTAACTCGGGGGCGGGGGTCTCGCTCCTACAATGAGCAGTTCTTC. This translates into CASSLTRGRGSRSYNEQFF.

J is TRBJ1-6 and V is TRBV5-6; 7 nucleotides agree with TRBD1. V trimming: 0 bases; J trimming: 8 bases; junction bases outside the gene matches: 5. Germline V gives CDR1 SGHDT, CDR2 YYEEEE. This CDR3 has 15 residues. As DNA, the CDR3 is TGTGCCAGCAGCTTGGATACAGGGGCAGATTCACCCCTCCACTTT. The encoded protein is CASSLDTGADSPLHF.

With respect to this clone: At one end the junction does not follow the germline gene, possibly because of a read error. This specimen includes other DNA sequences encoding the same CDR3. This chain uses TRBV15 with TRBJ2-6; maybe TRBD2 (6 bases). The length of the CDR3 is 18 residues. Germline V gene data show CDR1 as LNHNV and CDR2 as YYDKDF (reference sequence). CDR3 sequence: CATSRSGTGTSGANVLTF. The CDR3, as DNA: TGTGCCACCAGCAGATCCGGGACTGGCACTTCTGGGGCCAATGTCCTGACTTTC.

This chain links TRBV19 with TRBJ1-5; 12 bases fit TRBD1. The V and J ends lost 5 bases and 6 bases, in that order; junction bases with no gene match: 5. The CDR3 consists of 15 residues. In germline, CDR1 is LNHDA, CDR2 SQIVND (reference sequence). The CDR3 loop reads CASSAGTGGFQPQHF. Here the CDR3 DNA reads TGTGCCAGTAGTGCCGGGACAGGGGGCTTTCAGCCCCAGCATTTT.

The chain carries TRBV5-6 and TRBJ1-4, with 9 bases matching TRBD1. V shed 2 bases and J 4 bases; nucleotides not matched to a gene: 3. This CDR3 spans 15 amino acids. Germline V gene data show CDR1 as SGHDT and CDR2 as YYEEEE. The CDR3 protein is CASSLAGQGNEKLFF. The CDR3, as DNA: TGTGCCAGCAGCTTAGCGGGACAGGGTAATGAAAAACTGTTTTTT.

In DNA form, the CDR3 reads TGTGCCTGGAGTAAGGTACTCGGCGGTGAGCAGTTCTTC. Its translation: CAWSKVLGGEQFF. The chain recombines TRBV30 with TRBJ2-1; no definite D call. This CDR3 comprises 13 residues. The V gene's germline CDR1 is GTSNPN and CDR2 SVGIG (reference sequence). V shed 2 bases and J shed 9 bases, with 14 bases lying between them.

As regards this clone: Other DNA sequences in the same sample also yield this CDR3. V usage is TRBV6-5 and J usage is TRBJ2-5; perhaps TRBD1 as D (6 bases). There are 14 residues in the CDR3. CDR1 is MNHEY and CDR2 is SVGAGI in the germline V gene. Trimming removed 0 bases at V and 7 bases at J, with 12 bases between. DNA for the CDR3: TGTGCCAGCAGTTACTCGACCGAGACAGGGACCCAGTACTTC. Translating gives CASSYSTETGTQYF.

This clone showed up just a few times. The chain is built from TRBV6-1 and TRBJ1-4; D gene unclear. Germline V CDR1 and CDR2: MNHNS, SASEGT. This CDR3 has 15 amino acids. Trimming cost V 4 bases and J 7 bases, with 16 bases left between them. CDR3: CASSGRPPPPEKLFF. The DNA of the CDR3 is TGTGCCAGCAGTGGGAGACCCCCCCCGCCTGAAAAACTGTTTTTT.

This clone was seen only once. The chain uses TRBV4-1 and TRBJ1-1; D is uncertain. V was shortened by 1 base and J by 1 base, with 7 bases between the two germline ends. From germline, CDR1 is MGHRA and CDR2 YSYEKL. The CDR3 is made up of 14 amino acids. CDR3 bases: TGCGCCAGCAGCCAAGGGCACAAGAACACTGAAGCTTTCTTT. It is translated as CASSQGHKNTEAFF.

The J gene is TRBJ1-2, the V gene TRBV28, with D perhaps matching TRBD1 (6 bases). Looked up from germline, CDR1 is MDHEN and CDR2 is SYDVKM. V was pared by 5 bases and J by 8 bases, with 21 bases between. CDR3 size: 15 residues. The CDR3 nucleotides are TGTGCCAGCAGTCCCAGGGCGGGGGGCGCCTGGGGCTACACCTTC. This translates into CASSPRAGGAWGYTF.

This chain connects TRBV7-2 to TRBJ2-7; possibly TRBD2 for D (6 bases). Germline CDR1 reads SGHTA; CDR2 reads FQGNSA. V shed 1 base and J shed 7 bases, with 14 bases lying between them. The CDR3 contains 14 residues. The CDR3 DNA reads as TGTGCCAGCAGCTTAGTAGGAGGGACGGGTGAGCAGTACGTC. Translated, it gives CASSLVGGTGEQYV.